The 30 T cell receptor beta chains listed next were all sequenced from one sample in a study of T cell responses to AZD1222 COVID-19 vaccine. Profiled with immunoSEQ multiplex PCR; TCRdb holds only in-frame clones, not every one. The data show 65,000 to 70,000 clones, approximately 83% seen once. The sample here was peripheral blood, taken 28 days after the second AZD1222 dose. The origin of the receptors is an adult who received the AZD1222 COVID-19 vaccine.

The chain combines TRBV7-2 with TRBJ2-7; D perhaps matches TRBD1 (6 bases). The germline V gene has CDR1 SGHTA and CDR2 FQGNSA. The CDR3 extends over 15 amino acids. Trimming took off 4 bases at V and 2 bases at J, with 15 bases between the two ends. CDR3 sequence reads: CASSSWTAVTYEQYF. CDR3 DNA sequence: TGTGCCAGCAGCTCGTGGACAGCCGTTACCTACGAGCAGTACTTC.

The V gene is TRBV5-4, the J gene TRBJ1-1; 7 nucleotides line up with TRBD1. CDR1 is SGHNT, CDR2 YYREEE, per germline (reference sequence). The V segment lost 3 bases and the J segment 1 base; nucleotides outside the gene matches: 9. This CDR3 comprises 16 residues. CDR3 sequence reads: CASSWEQGPGNTEAFF. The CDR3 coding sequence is TGTGCCAGCAGCTGGGAACAGGGGCCGGGGAACACTGAAGCTTTCTTT. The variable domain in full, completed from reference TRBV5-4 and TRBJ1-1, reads ETGVTQSPTHLIKTRGQQVTLRCSSQSGHNTVSWYQQALGQGPQFIFQYYREEENGRGNFPPRFSGLQFPNYSSELNVNALELDDSALYLCASSWEQGPGNTEAFFGQGTRLTVV.

CDR3 in amino acids: CASSFPGRNTGELFF. The CDR3, as DNA: TGTGCCAGCAGCTTCCCGGGAAGGAACACCGGGGAGCTGTTTTTT. The V and J genes are TRBV5-6 and TRBJ2-2; possible D gene TRBD2, 5 bases. The CDR3 is 15 residues long. Between the trimmed V and J ends, which lost 2 bases and 1 base, there was a span of 9 bases. Germline assignment: CDR1 SGHDT and CDR2 YYEEEE.

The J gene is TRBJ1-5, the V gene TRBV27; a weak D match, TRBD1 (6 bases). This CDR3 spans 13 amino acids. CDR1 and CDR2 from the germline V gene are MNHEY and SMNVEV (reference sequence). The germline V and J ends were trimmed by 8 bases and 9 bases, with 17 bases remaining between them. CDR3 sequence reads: CASGGLGFRPQHF. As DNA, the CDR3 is TGTGCCAGCGGGGGGCTAGGGTTTCGGCCCCAGCATTTT.

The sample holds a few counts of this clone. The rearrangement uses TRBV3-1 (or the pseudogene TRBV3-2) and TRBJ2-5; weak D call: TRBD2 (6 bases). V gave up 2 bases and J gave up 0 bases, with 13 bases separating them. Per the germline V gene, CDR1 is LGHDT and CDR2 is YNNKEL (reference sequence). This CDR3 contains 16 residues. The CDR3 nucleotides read TGTGCCAGCAGCCAACCTTGGCGGGGCTACCAAGAGACCCAGTACTTC. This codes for CASSQPWRGYQETQYF.

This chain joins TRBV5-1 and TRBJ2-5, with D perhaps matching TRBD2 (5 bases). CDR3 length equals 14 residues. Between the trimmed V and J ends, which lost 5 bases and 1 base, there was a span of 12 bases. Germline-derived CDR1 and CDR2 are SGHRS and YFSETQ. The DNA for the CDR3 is TGCGCCAGCAGTCTCGGTCGGGGCCAAGAGACCCAGTACTTC. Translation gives CASSLGRGQETQYF.

For the CDR3, the DNA is TGCGCCAGCAGCTTGGCCCAGGGTAACCTTCAGTACTTC. As protein: CASSLAQGNLQYF. The chain employs TRBV5-1 and TRBJ2-4, with TRBD1 as a possible D gene (5 bases). The CDR3 covers 13 residues. CDR1 and CDR2 (germline): SGHRS, YFSETQ. V lost 0 bases, J lost 11 bases, and 12 bases lay in between.

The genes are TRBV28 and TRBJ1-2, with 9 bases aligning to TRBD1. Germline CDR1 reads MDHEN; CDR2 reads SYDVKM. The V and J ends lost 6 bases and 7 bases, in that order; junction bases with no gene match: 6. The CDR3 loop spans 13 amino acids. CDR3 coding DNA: TGTGCCAGCAGCCTACAGGGGGCGCGTGGCTACACCTTC. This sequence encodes CASSLQGARGYTF.

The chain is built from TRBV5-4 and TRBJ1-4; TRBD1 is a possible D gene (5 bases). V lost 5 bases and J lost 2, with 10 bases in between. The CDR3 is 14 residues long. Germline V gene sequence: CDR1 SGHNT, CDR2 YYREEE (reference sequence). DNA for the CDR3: TGTGCCAGCAGACCAGGGCCGACTAATGAAAAACTGTTTTTT. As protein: CASRPGPTNEKLFF.

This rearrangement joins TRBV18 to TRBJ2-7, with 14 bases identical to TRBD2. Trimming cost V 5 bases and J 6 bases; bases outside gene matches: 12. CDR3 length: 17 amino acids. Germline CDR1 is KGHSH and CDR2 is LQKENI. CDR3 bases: TGTGCCAGCTCATCGGGACTAGCGGGGGCCGCCCGATTCGAGCAGTACTTC. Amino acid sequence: CASSSGLAGAARFEQYF.

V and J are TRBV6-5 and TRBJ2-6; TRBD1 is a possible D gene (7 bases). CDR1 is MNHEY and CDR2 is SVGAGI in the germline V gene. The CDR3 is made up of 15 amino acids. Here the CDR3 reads CARGDSYSGANVLTF. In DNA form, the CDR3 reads TGTGCAAGGGGGGACAGCTACTCTGGGGCCAACGTCCTGACTTTC.

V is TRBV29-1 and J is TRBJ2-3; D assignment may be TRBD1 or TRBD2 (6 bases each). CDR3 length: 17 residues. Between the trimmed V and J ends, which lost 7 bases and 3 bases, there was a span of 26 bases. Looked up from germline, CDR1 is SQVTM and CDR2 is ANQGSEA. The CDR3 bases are TGCAGCGGGCGATTTGAAACGGGGGCCGGATTTACAGATACGCAGTATTTT. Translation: CSGRFETGAGFTDTQYF.

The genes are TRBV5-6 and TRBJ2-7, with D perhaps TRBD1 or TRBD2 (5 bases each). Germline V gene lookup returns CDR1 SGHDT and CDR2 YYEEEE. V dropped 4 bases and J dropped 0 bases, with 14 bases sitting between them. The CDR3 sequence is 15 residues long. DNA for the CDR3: TGTGCCAGCAGCCCAGCATGGGGGAGCTCCTACGAGCAGTACTTC. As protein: CASSPAWGSSYEQYF.

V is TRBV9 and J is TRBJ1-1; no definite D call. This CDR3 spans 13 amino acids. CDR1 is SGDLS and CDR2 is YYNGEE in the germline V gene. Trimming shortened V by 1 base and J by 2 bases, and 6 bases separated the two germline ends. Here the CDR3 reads CASSVTSNTEAFF. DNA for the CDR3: TGTGCCAGCAGCGTAACCAGTAACACTGAAGCTTTCTTT.

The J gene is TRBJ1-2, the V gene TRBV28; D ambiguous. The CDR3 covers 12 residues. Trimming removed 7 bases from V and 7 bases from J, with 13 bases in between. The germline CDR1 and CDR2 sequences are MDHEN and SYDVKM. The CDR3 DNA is TGTGCCAGCACCCTCGTCGGGTCTGGCTACACCTTC. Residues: CASTLVGSGYTF.

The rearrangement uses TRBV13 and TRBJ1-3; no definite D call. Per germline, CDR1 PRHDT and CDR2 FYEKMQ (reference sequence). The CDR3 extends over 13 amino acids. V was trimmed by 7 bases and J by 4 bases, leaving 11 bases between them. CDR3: CASTHLAGNTIYF. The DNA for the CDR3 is TGTGCCAGCACACACCTGGCGGGAAACACCATATATTTT.

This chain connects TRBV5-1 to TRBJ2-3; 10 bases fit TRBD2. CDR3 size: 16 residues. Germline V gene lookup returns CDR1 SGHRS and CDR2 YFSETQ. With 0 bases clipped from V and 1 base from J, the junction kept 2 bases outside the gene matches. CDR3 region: CASSLEGLAGTDTQYF. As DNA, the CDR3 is TGCGCCAGCAGCTTGGAAGGACTAGCGGGCACAGATACGCAGTATTTT.

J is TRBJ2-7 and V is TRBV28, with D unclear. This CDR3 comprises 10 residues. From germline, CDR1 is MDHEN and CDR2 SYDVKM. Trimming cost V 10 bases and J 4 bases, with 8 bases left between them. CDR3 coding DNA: TGTGCCACCTCTTCTTACGAGCAGTACTTC. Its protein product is CATSSYEQYF.

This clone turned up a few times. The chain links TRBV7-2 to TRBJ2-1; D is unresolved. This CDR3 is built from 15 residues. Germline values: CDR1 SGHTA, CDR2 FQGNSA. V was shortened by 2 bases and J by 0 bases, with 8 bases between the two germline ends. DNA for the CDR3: TGTGCCAGCAGCTTAACTGGGAACTCCTACAATGAGCAGTTCTTC. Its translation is CASSLTGNSYNEQFF.

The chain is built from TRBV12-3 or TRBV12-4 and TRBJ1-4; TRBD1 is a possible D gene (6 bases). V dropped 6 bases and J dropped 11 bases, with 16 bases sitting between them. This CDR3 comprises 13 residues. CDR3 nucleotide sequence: TGTGCCAGCAGGCCACGGGGGCCTGGGAAACTGTTTTTT. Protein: CASRPRGPGKLFF.

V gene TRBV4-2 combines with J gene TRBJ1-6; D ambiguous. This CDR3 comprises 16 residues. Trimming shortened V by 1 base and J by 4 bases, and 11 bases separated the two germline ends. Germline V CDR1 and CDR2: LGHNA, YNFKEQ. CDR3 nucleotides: TGTGCCAGCAGCCAAGGAATTAGGTCTTATAATTCACCCCTCCACTTT. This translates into CASSQGIRSYNSPLHF.

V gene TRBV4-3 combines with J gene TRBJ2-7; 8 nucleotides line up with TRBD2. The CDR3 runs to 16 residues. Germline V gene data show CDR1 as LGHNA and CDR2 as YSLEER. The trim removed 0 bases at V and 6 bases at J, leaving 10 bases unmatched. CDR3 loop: CASSQDGPGGAREQYF. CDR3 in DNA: TGCGCCAGCAGCCAAGACGGTCCCGGGGGGGCTCGCGAGCAGTACTTC.

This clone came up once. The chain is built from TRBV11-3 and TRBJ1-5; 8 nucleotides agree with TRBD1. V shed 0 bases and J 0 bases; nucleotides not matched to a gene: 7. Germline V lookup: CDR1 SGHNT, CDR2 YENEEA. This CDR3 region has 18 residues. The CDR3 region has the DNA TGTGCCAGCAGCTTAGACAGGGGGCACCTTTATAGCAATCAGCCCCAGCATTTT. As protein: CASSLDRGHLYSNQPQHF. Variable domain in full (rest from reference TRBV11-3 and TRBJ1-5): EAGVVQSPRYKIIEKKQPVAFWCNPISGHNTLYWYLQNLGQGPELLIRYENEEAVDDSQLPKDRFSAERLKGVDSTLKIQPAELGDSAVYLCASSLDRGHLYSNQPQHFGDGTRLSIL.

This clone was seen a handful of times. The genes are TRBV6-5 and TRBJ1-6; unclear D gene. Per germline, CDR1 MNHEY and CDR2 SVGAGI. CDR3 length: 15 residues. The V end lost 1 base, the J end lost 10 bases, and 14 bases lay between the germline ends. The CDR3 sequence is CASSYFDPHRSPLHF. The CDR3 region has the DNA TGTGCCAGCAGTTACTTCGACCCACATCGATCACCCCTCCACTTT.

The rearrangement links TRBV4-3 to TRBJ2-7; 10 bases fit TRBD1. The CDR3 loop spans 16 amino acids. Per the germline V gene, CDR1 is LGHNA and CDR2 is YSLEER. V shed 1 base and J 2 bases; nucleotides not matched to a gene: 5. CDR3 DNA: TGCGCCAGCAGCCAAGTCCTCGGACAGGGGGCCTACGAGCAGTACTTC. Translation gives CASSQVLGQGAYEQYF.

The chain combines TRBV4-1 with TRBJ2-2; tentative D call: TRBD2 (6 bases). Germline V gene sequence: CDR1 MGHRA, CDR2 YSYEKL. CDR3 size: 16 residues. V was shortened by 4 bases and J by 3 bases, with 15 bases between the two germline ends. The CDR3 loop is CASSLLGGRDTGELFF. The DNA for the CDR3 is TGCGCCAGCAGCCTGTTGGGGGGACGGGACACCGGGGAGCTGTTTTTT.

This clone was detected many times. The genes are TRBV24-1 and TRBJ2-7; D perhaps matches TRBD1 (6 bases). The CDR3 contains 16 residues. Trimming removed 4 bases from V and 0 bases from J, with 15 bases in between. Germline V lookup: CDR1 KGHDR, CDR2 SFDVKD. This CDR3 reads CATSETASTGSYEQYF. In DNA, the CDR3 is TGTGCCACCAGTGAAACTGCCTCGACAGGCTCCTACGAGCAGTACTTC.

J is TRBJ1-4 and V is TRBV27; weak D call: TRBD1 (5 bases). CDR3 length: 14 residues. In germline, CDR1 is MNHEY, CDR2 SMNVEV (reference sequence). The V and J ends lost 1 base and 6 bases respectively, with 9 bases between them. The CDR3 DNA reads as TGTGCCAGCAGTTTATATGGGGCTGATGAAAAACTGTTTTTT. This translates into CASSLYGADEKLFF. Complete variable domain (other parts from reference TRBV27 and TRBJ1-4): EAQVTQNPRYLITVTGKKLTVTCSQNMNHEYMSWYRQDPGLGLRQIYYSMNVEVTDKGDVPEGYKVSRKEKRNFPLILESPSPNQTSLYFCASSLYGADEKLFFGSGTQLSVL.

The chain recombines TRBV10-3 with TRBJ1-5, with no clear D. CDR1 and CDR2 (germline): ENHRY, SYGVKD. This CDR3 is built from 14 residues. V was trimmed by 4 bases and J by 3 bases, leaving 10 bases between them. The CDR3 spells CAISVERFNQPQHF. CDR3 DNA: TGTGCCATCAGTGTAGAACGATTCAATCAGCCCCAGCATTTT.

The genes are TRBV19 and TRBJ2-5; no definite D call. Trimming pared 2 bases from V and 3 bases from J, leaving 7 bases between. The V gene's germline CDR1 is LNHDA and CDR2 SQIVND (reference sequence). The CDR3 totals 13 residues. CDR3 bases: TGTGCCAGTAGTATAAGTAGAGAAGAGACCCAGTACTTC. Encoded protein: CASSISREETQYF.